This passage covers 31 T cell receptor beta chains from one sample sequenced in a study of cytomegalovirus exposure and HLA in healthy donors. Repertoires were generated with immunoSEQ multiplex PCR, while TCRdb's copy carries only in-frame clones and drops some. The table shows under 250,000 clones, with more than 85% occurring only once. Sequencing input: PBMCs. These receptor sequences come from a man between 18 and 29 years old in good health and CMV-seropositive.

The V and J genes are TRBV7-3 and TRBJ2-7, with TRBD2 identical over 7 bases. Losses at the gene ends were 4 bases for V and 4 bases for J; bases not matched to a gene: 19. The CDR3 has 18 amino acids. Germline-derived CDR1 and CDR2 are SGHTA and FQGTGA. The chain's CDR3 is CASSSPSGAEPAGYEQYF. In nucleotides, the CDR3 is TGTGCCAGCAGCTCCCCTAGCGGAGCGGAACCCGCCGGGTACGAGCAGTACTTC.

The DNA of the CDR3 is TGTGCCAGCAGCTTTGGGGACAGGGGGATCCCTTACGAGCAGTACTTC. Amino acids: CASSFGDRGIPYEQYF. The J gene is TRBJ2-7, the V gene TRBV7-9; 11 bases agree with TRBD1. The germline gives CDR1 SEHNR, CDR2 FQNEAQ (reference sequence). CDR3 length equals 16 residues. V shed 3 bases and J 4 bases; nucleotides not matched to a gene: 8.

This chain links TRBV15 with TRBJ1-5, with D unresolved. The CDR3 loop spans 16 amino acids. With 3 bases removed from V and 0 bases from J, the gap between germline ends came to 12 bases. Germline V CDR1 and CDR2: LNHNV, YYDKDF (reference sequence). CDR3 in DNA: TGTGCCACCAGCAGGATCTTACTCCTTAGCAATCAGCCCCAGCATTTT. Translating it yields CATSRILLLSNQPQHF.

The chain links TRBV5-1 to TRBJ1-1, with 10 bases lining up with TRBD1. Trimming at V came to 4 bases and at J to 3 bases, leaving 3 bases not matched to a gene. From germline, CDR1 is SGHRS and CDR2 YFSETQ. This CDR3 has 14 amino acids. The CDR3 sequence: CASSADRGYTEAFF. In DNA, the CDR3 is TGCGCCAGCAGCGCGGACAGGGGGTACACTGAAGCTTTCTTT.

The V call is TRBV30, the J call TRBJ1-1; D is unresolved. The CDR3 covers 12 residues. Looked up from germline, CDR1 is GTSNPN and CDR2 is SVGIG (reference sequence). V was cut by 0 bases and J by 6 bases, with 8 bases left in between. The CDR3 region is CAWSVSEPEAFF. DNA of the CDR3: TGTGCCTGGAGTGTAAGCGAGCCTGAAGCTTTCTTT.

This clone was observed at least ten times. This chain connects TRBV6-1 to TRBJ1-2; 8 nucleotides line up with TRBD1. V shed 4 bases and J 4 bases; nucleotides not matched to a gene: 11. Germline V CDR1 and CDR2: MNHNS, SASEGT. This CDR3 has 16 residues. CDR3 residues: CASSAWTGRSGYGYTF. The DNA of the CDR3 is TGTGCCAGCAGTGCATGGACAGGGAGAAGCGGCTATGGCTACACCTTC.

The chain links TRBV25-1 to TRBJ2-5; 8 nucleotides line up with TRBD2. Germline V lookup: CDR1 MGHDK, CDR2 SYGVNS. Trimming removed 3 bases from V and 5 bases from J; junction bases left unmatched: 8. This CDR3 comprises 15 residues. CDR3 amino acids: CASSDFRGGRETQYF. The DNA for the CDR3 is TGTGCCAGCAGTGATTTCCGGGGGGGTAGGGAGACCCAGTACTTC.

The genes are TRBV30 and TRBJ2-7; 11 bases line up with TRBD1. The CDR3 covers 15 residues. Looked up from germline, CDR1 is GTSNPN and CDR2 is SVGIG (reference sequence). The V segment lost 4 bases and the J segment 6 bases; nucleotides outside the gene matches: 11. Here the CDR3 DNA reads TGTGCCTGGACGAGTCCGGGACAGGGGGATGGCGAGCAGTACTTC. Its translation: CAWTSPGQGDGEQYF.

The J gene is TRBJ1-2, the V gene TRBV6-1; D gene ambiguous. The CDR3 extends over 14 amino acids. Germline CDR1 is MNHNS and CDR2 is SASEGT. V lost 5 bases, J lost 3 bases, and 13 bases lay in between. The chain's CDR3 is CASSTRESYYGYTF. DNA of the CDR3: TGTGCCAGCAGTACCCGAGAGAGTTACTATGGCTACACCTTC.

The chain carries TRBV9 and TRBJ2-1; weak D call: TRBD2 (5 bases). The CDR3 runs 15 residues. V was clipped by 3 bases and J by 4 bases, with 14 bases between them. Germline values: CDR1 SGDLS, CDR2 YYNGEE. The CDR3 sequence is CASSAHMGAYNEQFF. Written as DNA, the CDR3 is TGTGCCAGCAGCGCCCACATGGGAGCTTACAATGAGCAGTTCTTC.

The rearrangement uses TRBV19 and TRBJ2-7; 11 bases agree with TRBD2. V trimming: 2 bases; J trimming: 3 bases; junction bases outside the gene matches: 6. The CDR3 extends over 16 amino acids. The germline CDR1 and CDR2 sequences are LNHDA and SQIVND (reference sequence). The CDR3 is CASSISTSGSFYEQYF. The DNA for the CDR3 is TGTGCCAGTAGTATAAGTACTAGCGGGAGTTTCTACGAGCAGTACTTC.

The rearrangement joins TRBV18 to TRBJ2-5; 8 bases fit TRBD2. The V gene's germline CDR1 is KGHSH and CDR2 LQKENI. This CDR3 comprises 15 residues. V was pared by 1 base and J by 3 bases, with 4 bases of the junction left unmatched. In DNA, the CDR3 is TGTGCCAGCTCACCACAAGCGGGGGCGAAAGAGACCCAGTACTTC. Translating it yields CASSPQAGAKETQYF.

V and J are TRBV4-3 and TRBJ2-5; D gene uncertain. V was cut by 0 bases and J by 5 bases, with 19 bases left in between. The CDR3 sequence is 17 residues long. The germline V gene has CDR1 LGHNA and CDR2 YSLEER. In DNA, the CDR3 is TGCGCCAGCAGCCAAGATCGGTCTAGTTTCGGTCGGGAGACCCAGTACTTC. It codes for CASSQDRSSFGRETQYF.

The chain employs TRBV6-5 and TRBJ2-7; a possible D gene is TRBD2 (5 bases). The CDR3 spans 15 residues. The V end was cut by 0 bases, the J end by 5 bases, with 14 bases between. The germline V gene encodes CDR1 MNHEY and CDR2 SVGAGI. CDR3 coding DNA: TGTGCCAGCAGTTACTCGGTCCACGGGATGAACGAGCAGTACTTC. The encoded protein is CASSYSVHGMNEQYF.

The V call is TRBV5-5, the J call TRBJ1-3; D call uncertain. From germline, CDR1 is SGHKS and CDR2 YYEKEE (reference sequence). The CDR3 extends over 15 amino acids. V was clipped by 4 bases and J by 2 bases, with 13 bases between them. In DNA, the CDR3 is TGTGCCAGCAGCCCTTTTGGAGACCCTGGAAACACCATATATTTT. This gives the protein CASSPFGDPGNTIYF.

The V and J genes are TRBV18 and TRBJ2-7; 8 nucleotides agree with TRBD1. This CDR3 region has 14 residues. Unmatched junction bases numbered 2, after V lost 0 bases and J lost 4 bases. The germline CDR1 and CDR2 sequences are KGHSH and LQKENI. The CDR3 DNA reads as TGTGCCAGCTCACCACCGCAGGGGGCTTACGAGCAGTACTTC. Its protein product is CASSPPQGAYEQYF.

The chain recombines TRBV5-1 with TRBJ1-1; 8 bases are shared with TRBD1. The CDR3 spans 14 residues. Per the germline V gene, CDR1 is SGHRS and CDR2 is YFSETQ. V lost 5 bases, J lost 4 bases, and 7 bases stayed unmatched. The CDR3 sequence: CASRVTGGATEAFF. The CDR3 DNA follows: TGCGCCAGCAGAGTTACAGGGGGTGCCACTGAAGCTTTCTTT.

The J gene is TRBJ2-2, the V gene TRBV4-2; D is perhaps TRBD1 or TRBD2 (5 bases each). CDR3 length: 16 residues. CDR1 and CDR2 from the germline V gene are LGHNA and YNFKEQ. V lost 1 base and J 4 bases, leaving 13 bases between the germline ends. In DNA form, the CDR3 reads TGTGCCAGCAGCCAAGTGGTTGGGACCGGCACCGGGGAGCTGTTTTTT. As protein: CASSQVVGTGTGELFF.

The chain links TRBV11-2 to TRBJ1-1, with a weak D call TRBD1 (6 bases). The CDR3 length is 13 residues. V shed 7 bases and J shed 4 bases, with 13 bases lying between them. CDR1 and CDR2 (germline): SGHAT, FQNNGV. CDR3 protein: CASNLGARTEAFF. The CDR3 region has the DNA TGTGCCAGCAACCTGGGGGCGCGCACTGAAGCTTTCTTT.

The chain couples TRBV2 to TRBJ1-2; no clear D. The CDR3 has 15 amino acids. Trimming cost V 8 bases and J 2 bases, with 18 bases left between them. Germline-derived CDR1 and CDR2 are SNHLY and FYNNEI. The CDR3 nucleotides are TGTGCCAGCTCCCTAGGTGAGGGTTCGAACTATGGCTACACCTTC. Its translation: CASSLGEGSNYGYTF.

This chain joins TRBV27 and TRBJ1-1, with TRBD1 identical over 7 bases. This CDR3 contains 15 residues. Germline CDR1 reads MNHEY; CDR2 reads SMNVEV (reference sequence). The V gene end was trimmed by 2 bases and the J gene end by 0 bases; junction bases not matched to a gene: 3. DNA for the CDR3: TGTGCCAGCAGTTTAACGACAGGGATGAACACTGAAGCTTTCTTT. Its translation is CASSLTTGMNTEAFF.

This clone has a handful of counts. V gene TRBV5-1 combines with J gene TRBJ1-2; D remains unclear. CDR3 length equals 12 residues. V was cut by 2 bases and J by 2 bases, with 4 bases left in between. Germline V CDR1 and CDR2: SGHRS, YFSETQ. The CDR3 region has the DNA TGCGCCAGCAGCTTAAGGAACTATGGCTACACCTTC. Translated: CASSLRNYGYTF.

Regarding this clone: At the DNA level, this CDR3 is encoded by other sequences in the same sample as well. V usage is TRBV5-1 and J usage is TRBJ2-7, with D unclear. The V gene lost 0 bases and the J gene lost 4 bases, with 2 bases spanning the gap. This CDR3 has 11 amino acids. CDR1 is SGHRS, CDR2 YFSETQ, per germline. The CDR3 loop is CASSLGYEQYF. CDR3 nucleotides: TGCGCCAGCAGCTTGGGTTACGAGCAGTACTTC.

This chain joins TRBV5-1 and TRBJ1-2; D is perhaps TRBD1 (6 bases). This CDR3 spans 14 amino acids. V was cut by 5 bases and J by 4 bases, with 15 bases left in between. Germline CDR1 is SGHRS and CDR2 is YFSETQ. CDR3 sequence: CASSLGQLLYGYTF. The DNA for the CDR3 is TGCGCCAGCAGTCTGGGACAACTGCTCTATGGCTACACCTTC.

The rearrangement links TRBV5-1 to TRBJ1-4; D may be TRBD1 (5 bases). Between the trimmed V and J ends, which lost 4 bases and 8 bases, there was a span of 15 bases. This CDR3 is built from 14 residues. CDR1 is SGHRS, CDR2 YFSETQ, per germline. The DNA of the CDR3 is TGCGCCAGCAGCCCAGCGATAGGGGAGGAAAAACTGTTTTTT. Its protein product is CASSPAIGEEKLFF.

This chain uses TRBV6-1 with TRBJ1-2; tentative D call: TRBD1 (5 bases). Trimming took off 3 bases at V and 8 bases at J, with 13 bases between the two ends. The CDR3 contains 13 residues. Germline loops: CDR1 MNHNS, CDR2 SASEGT. This CDR3 is CASSEGRSPGYTF. In DNA form, the CDR3 reads TGTGCCAGCAGTGAGGGACGGAGTCCGGGCTACACCTTC.

The DNA for the CDR3 is TGCAGTGCTATATATGGCTACACCTTC. This translates into CSAIYGYTF. V and J are TRBV20-1 and TRBJ1-2; no definite D call. V was shortened by 4 bases and J by 5 bases, with 2 bases between the two germline ends. CDR1 and CDR2 from the germline V gene are DFQATT and SNEGSKA (reference sequence). This CDR3 region has 9 residues.

This clone was observed once. The chain is built from TRBV19 and TRBJ1-5; D remains unclear. V was trimmed by 3 bases and J by 4 bases, leaving 7 bases between them. The CDR3 contains 13 residues. The germline gives CDR1 LNHDA, CDR2 SQIVND (reference sequence). DNA of the CDR3: TGTGCCAGTAGTATTTCCGGGAATCAGCCCCAGCATTTT. It yields the protein CASSISGNQPQHF.

This clone was recorded only once. The V call is TRBV25-1, the J call TRBJ1-3, with 9 bases that match TRBD1. From germline, CDR1 is MGHDK and CDR2 SYGVNS. The CDR3 consists of 17 residues. With 3 bases clipped from V and 6 bases from J, the junction kept 12 bases outside the gene matches. CDR3 protein: CASSDPGTGRELNTIYF. The DNA of the CDR3 is TGTGCCAGCAGTGATCCAGGGACAGGGAGAGAATTAAACACCATATATTTT.

The gene calls are TRBV30 and TRBJ2-2, with 7 bases aligning to TRBD2. Germline V CDR1 and CDR2: GTSNPN, SVGIG (reference sequence). V was clipped by 2 bases and J by 3 bases; unmatched bases: 6. The CDR3 length is 15 residues. The CDR3 bases are TGTGCCTGGAGTATTGGCGGGAGTTACACCGGGGAGCTGTTTTTT. Amino acid sequence: CAWSIGGSYTGELFF.

In nucleotides, the CDR3 is TGTGCCAGCAGCTTAGTACCGAACAGGGGCTACACCTTC. Translated: CASSLVPNRGYTF. The gene calls are TRBV11-2 and TRBJ1-2, with TRBD1 as a possible D gene (5 bases). Looked up from germline, CDR1 is SGHAT and CDR2 is FQNNGV. The CDR3 spans 13 residues. Deletions cut 1 base from V and 8 bases from J, with 11 bases between.